A single sample is the source of the 2 T cell receptor beta chains below, sequenced in a study of blood T cell repertoires in COVID-19. The repertoire was sequenced with immunoSEQ multiplex PCR; TCRdb's copy has only in-frame clones and lacks some. The sample carries around 78,000 clones, approximately 89% recorded once. The sample comprised peripheral blood. These TCRs come from a man in his fifties or sixties with active COVID-19.

The chain couples TRBV19 to TRBJ1-4, with 7 bases aligning to TRBD1. Losses at the gene ends were 5 bases for V and 6 bases for J; bases not matched to a gene: 9. Germline CDR1 reads LNHDA; CDR2 reads SQIVND (reference sequence). This CDR3 contains 15 residues. The CDR3 loop is CASSVQGSSHEKLFF. The DNA for the CDR3 is TGTGCCAGTAGTGTACAGGGGAGCAGTCATGAAAAACTGTTTTTT.

The chain employs TRBV5-1 and TRBJ1-3; 7 bases agree with TRBD1. Germline V gene sequence: CDR1 SGHRS, CDR2 YFSETQ. V shed 4 bases and J 0 bases; nucleotides not matched to a gene: 7. The CDR3 is 16 residues long. The CDR3 sequence: CASSGSGGNSGNTIYF. CDR3 DNA: TGCGCCAGCAGCGGCTCAGGGGGAAACTCTGGAAACACCATATATTTT.